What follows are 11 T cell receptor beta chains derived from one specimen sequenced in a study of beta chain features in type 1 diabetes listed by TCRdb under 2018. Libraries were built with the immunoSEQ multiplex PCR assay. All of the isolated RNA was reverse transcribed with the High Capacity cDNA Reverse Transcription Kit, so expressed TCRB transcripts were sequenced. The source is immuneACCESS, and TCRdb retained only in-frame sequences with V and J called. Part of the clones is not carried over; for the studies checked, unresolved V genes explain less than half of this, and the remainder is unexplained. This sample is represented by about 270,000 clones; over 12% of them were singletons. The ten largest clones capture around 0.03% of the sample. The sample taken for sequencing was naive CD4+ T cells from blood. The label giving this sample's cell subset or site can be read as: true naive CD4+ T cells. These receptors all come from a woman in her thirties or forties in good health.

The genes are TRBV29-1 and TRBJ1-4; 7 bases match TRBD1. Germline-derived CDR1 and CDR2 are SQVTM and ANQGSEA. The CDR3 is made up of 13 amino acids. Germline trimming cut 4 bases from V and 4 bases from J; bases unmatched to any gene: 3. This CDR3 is CSVARGFNEKLFF. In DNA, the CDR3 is TGCAGCGTTGCCAGGGGGTTTAATGAAAAACTGTTTTTT.

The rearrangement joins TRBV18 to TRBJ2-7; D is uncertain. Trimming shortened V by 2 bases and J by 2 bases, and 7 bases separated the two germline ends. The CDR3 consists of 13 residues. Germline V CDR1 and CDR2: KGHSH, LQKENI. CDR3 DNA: TGTGCCAGCTCACCAACCGGTACCTACGAGCAGTACTTC. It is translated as CASSPTGTYEQYF.

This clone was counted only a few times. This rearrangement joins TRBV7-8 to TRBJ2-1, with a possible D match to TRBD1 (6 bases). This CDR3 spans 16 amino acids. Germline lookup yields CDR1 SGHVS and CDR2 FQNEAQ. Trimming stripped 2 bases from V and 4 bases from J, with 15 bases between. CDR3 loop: CASSLTRDKSYNEQFF. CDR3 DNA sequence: TGTGCCAGCAGCTTAACAAGGGACAAAAGTTACAATGAGCAGTTCTTC.

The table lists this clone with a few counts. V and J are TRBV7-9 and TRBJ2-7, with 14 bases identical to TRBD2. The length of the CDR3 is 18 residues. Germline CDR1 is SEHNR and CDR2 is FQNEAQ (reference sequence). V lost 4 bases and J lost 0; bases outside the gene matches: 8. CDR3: CASSSGGLAGESSYEQYF. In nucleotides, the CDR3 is TGTGCCAGCAGCTCCGGGGGACTAGCGGGGGAGAGCTCCTACGAGCAGTACTTC.

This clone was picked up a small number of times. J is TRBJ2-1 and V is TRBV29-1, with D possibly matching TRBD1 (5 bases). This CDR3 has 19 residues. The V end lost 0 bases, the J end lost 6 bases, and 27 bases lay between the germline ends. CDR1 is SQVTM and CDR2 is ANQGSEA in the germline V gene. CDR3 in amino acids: CSVEDQIGAVAGVRNEQFF. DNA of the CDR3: TGCAGCGTTGAAGATCAGATAGGGGCGGTGGCAGGAGTCCGCAATGAGCAGTTCTTC.

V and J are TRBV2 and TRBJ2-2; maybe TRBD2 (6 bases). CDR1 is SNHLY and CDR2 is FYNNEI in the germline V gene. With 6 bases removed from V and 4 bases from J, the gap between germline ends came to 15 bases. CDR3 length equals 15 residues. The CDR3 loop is CASRERDLVTGELFF. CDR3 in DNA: TGTGCCAGCAGGGAACGGGACTTGGTCACCGGGGAGCTGTTTTTT.

The CDR3 sequence is CASTQTLAFPGGETQYF. For the CDR3, the DNA is TGTGCCAGCACCCAGACGCTAGCCTTTCCGGGGGGAGAGACCCAGTACTTC. The V call is TRBV11-2, the J call TRBJ2-5; TRBD2 agrees at 7 bases. This CDR3 region has 17 residues. J gave up 4 bases and V 7 bases, and 18 bases lay outside the gene matches. Germline V gene sequence: CDR1 SGHAT, CDR2 FQNNGV.

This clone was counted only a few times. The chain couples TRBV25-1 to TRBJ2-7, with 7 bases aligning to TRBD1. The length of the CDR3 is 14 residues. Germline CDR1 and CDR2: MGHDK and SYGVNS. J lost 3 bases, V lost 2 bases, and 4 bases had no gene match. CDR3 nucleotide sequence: TGTGCCAGCAGTGAACCGGGACAGTTCTACGAGCAGTACTTC. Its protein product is CASSEPGQFYEQYF.

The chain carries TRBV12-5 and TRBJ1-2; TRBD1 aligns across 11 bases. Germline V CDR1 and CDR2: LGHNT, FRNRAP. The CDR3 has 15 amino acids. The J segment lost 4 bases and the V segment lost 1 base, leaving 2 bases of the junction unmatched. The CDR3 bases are TGTGCTAGTGGTTTGGGGACAGGGGGCAGCTATGGCTACACCTTC. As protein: CASGLGTGGSYGYTF.

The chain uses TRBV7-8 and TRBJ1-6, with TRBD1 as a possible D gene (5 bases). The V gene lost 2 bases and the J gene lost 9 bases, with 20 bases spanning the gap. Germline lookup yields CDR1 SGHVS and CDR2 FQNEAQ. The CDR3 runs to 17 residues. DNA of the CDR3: TGTGCCAGCAGCTTAAGGGCAGCCAGGGTCTCTGTTTCACCCCTCCACTTT. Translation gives CASSLRAARVSVSPLHF. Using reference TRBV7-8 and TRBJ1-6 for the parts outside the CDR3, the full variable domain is GAGVSQSPRYKVAKRGQDVALRCDPISGHVSLFWYQQALGQGPEFLTYFQNEAQLDKSGLPSDRFFAERPEGSVSTLKIQRTQQEDSAVYLCASSLRAARVSVSPLHFGNGTRLTVT.

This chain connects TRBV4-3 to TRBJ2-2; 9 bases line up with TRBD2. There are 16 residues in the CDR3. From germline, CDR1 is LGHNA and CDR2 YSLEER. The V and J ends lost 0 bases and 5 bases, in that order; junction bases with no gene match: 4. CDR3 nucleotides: TGCGCCAGCAGCCAAGAGGCTAGCGGGGATACCGGGGAGCTGTTTTTT. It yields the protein CASSQEASGDTGELFF.